This T cell receptor beta chain was sequenced in a study of blood T cell repertoires in COVID-19. Study-level background: Collection of acute and convalescent COVID-19 samples took place in the United States, Italy and Spain. T cells, B-cell-depleted T cells, or PBMCs provided the cDNA or gDNA that served as material.

The ends lost 6 bases at V and 5 bases at J; junction bases unmatched: 5. In germline, CDR1 is LNHDA, CDR2 SQIVND (reference sequence). This CDR3 is 14 amino acids long. Only in-frame clones appear in the TCRdb table, and some are missing; sequencing was by immunoSEQ multiplex PCR. The sample holds approximately 77,000 clones; 65% to 85% are singletons and the top ten take 15% to 20%. This clone was found a few times. The clonotype was recovered from a man between 65 and 85 years old with active or convalescent COVID-19. The material sequenced was peripheral blood. V is TRBV19 and J is TRBJ2-3; 10 bases fit TRBD1. As DNA, the CDR3 is TGTGCCAGTAGGGGGACAGGGGCAGGAGATACGCAGTATTTT. Residues: CASRGTGAGDTQYF. Based on the CDR3 plus reference TRBV19 and TRBJ2-3, the full variable domain is DGGITQSPKYLFRKEGQNVTLSCEQNLNHDAMYWYRQDPGQGLRLIYYSQIVNDFQKGDIAEGYSVSREKKESFPLTVTSAQKNPTAFYLCASRGTGAGDTQYFGPGTRLTVL.